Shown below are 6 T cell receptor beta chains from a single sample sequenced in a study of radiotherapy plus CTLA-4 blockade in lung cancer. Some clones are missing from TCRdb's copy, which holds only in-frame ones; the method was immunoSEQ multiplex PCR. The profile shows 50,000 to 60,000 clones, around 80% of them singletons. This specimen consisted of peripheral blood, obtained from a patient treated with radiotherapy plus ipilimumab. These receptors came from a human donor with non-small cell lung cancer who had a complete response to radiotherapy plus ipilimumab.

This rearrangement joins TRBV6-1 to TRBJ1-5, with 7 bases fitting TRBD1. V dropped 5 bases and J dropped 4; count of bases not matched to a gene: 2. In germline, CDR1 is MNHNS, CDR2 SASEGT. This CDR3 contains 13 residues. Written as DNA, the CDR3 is TGTGCCAGCAGTCGACAGGGAAATCAGCCCCAGCATTTT. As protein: CASSRQGNQPQHF.

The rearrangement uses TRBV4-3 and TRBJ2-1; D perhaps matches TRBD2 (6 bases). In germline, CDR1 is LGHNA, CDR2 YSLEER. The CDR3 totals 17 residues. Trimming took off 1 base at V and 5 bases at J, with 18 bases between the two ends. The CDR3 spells CASSQVRPSERNNEQFF. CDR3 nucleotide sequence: TGCGCCAGCAGCCAAGTTCGCCCTAGCGAGCGCAACAATGAGCAGTTCTTC.

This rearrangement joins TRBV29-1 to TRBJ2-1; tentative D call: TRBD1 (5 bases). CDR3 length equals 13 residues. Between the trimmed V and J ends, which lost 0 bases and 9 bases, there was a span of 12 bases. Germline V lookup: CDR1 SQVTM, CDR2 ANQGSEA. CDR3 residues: CSVEDQGDREQFF. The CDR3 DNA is TGCAGCGTTGAAGATCAAGGGGATCGTGAGCAGTTCTTC.

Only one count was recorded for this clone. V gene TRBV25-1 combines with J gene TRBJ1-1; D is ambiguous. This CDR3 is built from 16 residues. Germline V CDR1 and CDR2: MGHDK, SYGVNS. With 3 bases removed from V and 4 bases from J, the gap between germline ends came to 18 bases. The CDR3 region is CASSDPPRHRSTEAFF. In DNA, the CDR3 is TGTGCCAGCAGTGACCCCCCCCGTCACAGATCCACTGAAGCTTTCTTT.

The CDR3 region has the DNA TGTGCCACCAGACCAGCGACTCTCTCTGGGGCCAACGTCCTGACTTTC. Translating it yields CATRPATLSGANVLTF. The chain uses TRBV27 and TRBJ2-6; D unclear. The CDR3 length is 16 residues. V shed 10 bases and J shed 0 bases, with 16 bases lying between them. Germline V gene data show CDR1 as MNHEY and CDR2 as SMNVEV (reference sequence).

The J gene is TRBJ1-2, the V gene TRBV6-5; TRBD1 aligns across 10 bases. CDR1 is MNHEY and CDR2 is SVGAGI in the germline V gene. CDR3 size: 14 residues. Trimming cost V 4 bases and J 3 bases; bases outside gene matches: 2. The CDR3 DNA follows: TGTGCCAGCAGTTCCGGGACAGGGGACTATGGCTACACCTTC. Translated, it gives CASSSGTGDYGYTF.